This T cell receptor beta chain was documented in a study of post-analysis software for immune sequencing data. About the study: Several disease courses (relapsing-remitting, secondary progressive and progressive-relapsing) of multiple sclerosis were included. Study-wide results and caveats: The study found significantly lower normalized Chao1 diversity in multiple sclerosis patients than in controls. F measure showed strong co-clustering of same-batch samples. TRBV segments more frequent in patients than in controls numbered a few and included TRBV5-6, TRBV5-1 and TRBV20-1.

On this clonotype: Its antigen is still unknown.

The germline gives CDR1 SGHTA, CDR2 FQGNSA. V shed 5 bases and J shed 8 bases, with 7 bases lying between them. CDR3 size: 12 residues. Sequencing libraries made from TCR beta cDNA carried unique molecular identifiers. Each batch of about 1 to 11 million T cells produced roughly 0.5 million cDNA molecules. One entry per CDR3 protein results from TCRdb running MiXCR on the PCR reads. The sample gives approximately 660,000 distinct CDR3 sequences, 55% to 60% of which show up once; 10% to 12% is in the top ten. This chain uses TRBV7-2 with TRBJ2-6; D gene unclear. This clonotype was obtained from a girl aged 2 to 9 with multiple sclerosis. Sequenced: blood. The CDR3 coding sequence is TGTGCCAGCAGCAGGGTCACCAACGTCCTGACTTTC. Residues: CASSRVTNVLTF.